Listed here are 8 T cell receptor beta chains from one sample, sequenced in a study of spatial heterogeneity in lung cancer. MiXCR, run by TCRdb on the 5' RACE reads, gives a single entry per CDR3 protein. The sample has about 5,200 distinct CDR3 sequences, more than 10% seen once; the top ten hold roughly half. Indicated time point: sample taken at primary tumor resection. No antigen has been assigned to these receptors. Study-level points and caveats: In tumors, expanded intratumoral alpha and beta TCR counts tracked mutation counts.

Sequencing was performed on lung tumor tissue, taken at surgery. These receptors were taken from a male donor with early-stage non-small cell lung cancer.

CDR3 region: CASSLRTASSTYNSPLHF. For the CDR3, the DNA is TGTGCCAGCAGTTTAAGGACAGCGTCTAGCACCTATAATTCACCCCTCCACTTT. The genes are TRBV28 and TRBJ1-6; a possible D gene is TRBD1 (6 bases). The CDR3 runs to 18 residues. CDR1 is MDHEN and CDR2 is SYDVKM in the germline V gene. Trimming cost V 2 bases and J 2 bases, with 16 bases left between them.

The CDR3 sequence is CASSTHREQFF. The CDR3 DNA reads TGTGCCAGCAGCACGCACCGTGAGCAGTTCTTC. This chain links TRBV7-2 with TRBJ2-1; no reliable D call. There are 11 residues in the CDR3. V shed 5 bases and J shed 9 bases, with 8 bases lying between them. Germline CDR1 reads SGHTA; CDR2 reads FQGNSA. The variable domain in full, completed from reference TRBV7-2 and TRBJ2-1, reads GAGVSQSPSNKVTEKGKDVELRCDPISGHTALYWYRQSLGQGLEFLIYFQGNSAPDKSGLPSDRFSAERTGGSVSTLTIQRTQQEDSAVYLCASSTHREQFFGPGTRLTVL.

The rearrangement joins TRBV18 to TRBJ1-1; no clear D gene. Germline V CDR1 and CDR2: KGHSH, LQKENI. The ends were cut back, 8 bases at V and 1 base at J, with 11 bases in the middle. The CDR3 sequence is 13 residues long. CDR3 protein: CASAGGQNTEAFF. For the CDR3, the DNA is TGTGCCAGCGCGGGCGGGCAGAACACTGAAGCTTTCTTT.

This clonotype is medium-sized in the sample. The chain links TRBV5-4 to TRBJ2-2; D is uncertain. Germline-derived CDR1 and CDR2 are SGHNT and YYREEE (reference sequence). This CDR3 is 16 amino acids long. Trimming removed 0 bases from V and 1 base from J, with 10 bases in between. CDR3 residues: CASSLGSQRNTGELFF. The CDR3, as DNA: TGTGCCAGCAGCTTGGGGAGCCAGAGGAACACCGGGGAGCTGTTTTTT.

This clonotype was observed a handful of times. The chain joins TRBV2 to TRBJ2-5; D might be TRBD2 (6 bases). Germline CDR1 SNHLY, CDR2 FYNNEI. CDR3 length: 14 amino acids. V dropped 3 bases and J dropped 7 bases, with 15 bases sitting between them. CDR3 coding DNA: TGTGCCAGCAGTGAGGACGGGGGTAGCCCGACCCAGTACTTC. This codes for CASSEDGGSPTQYF.

This clonotype showed up many times. This chain links TRBV28 with TRBJ2-6; D is perhaps TRBD1 or TRBD2 (5 bases each). This CDR3 has 18 residues. V was trimmed by 7 bases and J by 2 bases, leaving 21 bases between them. Germline V gene lookup returns CDR1 MDHEN and CDR2 SYDVKM. The CDR3 nucleotides read TGTGCCAGCACGGCCCTGGGACGATTGGGTCCTGGGGCCAACGTCCTGACTTTC. It translates to CASTALGRLGPGANVLTF.

The rearrangement links TRBV27 to TRBJ2-1, with D unclear. The CDR3 spans 13 residues. V lost 5 bases and J 1 base, leaving 6 bases between the germline ends. The V gene's germline CDR1 is MNHEY and CDR2 SMNVEV (reference sequence). CDR3 sequence (DNA): TGTGCCAGCAGTCTTTCTTCCTACAATGAGCAGTTCTTC. It is translated as CASSLSSYNEQFF.

This clonotype appeared a few times. The J gene is TRBJ1-5, the V gene TRBV28, with D unresolved. CDR1 and CDR2 from the germline V gene are MDHEN and SYDVKM. CDR3 size: 15 residues. Trimming left V 6 bases short and J 4 bases short, with 16 bases between. CDR3 DNA: TGTGCCAGCAGCCTATGGGGTGAGGGAAATCAGCCCCAGCATTTT. As protein: CASSLWGEGNQPQHF.